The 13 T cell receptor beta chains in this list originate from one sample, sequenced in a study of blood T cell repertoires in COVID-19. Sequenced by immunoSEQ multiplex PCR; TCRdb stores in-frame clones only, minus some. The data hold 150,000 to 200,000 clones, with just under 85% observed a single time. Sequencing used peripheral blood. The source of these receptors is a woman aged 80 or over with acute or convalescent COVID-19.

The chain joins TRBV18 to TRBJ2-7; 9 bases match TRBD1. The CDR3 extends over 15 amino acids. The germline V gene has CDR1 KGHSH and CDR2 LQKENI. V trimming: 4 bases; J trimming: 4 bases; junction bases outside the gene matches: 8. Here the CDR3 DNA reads TGTGCCAGCTCACAAACAGGGGGCTCCTCTTACGAGCAGTACTTC. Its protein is CASSQTGGSSYEQYF.

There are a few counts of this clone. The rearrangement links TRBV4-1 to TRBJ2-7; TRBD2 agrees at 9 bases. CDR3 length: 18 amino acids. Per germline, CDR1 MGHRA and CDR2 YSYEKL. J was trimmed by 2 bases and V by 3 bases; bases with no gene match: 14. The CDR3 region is CASSHNSLKASGTYEQYF. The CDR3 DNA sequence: TGCGCCAGCAGCCATAACTCCCTAAAGGCTAGCGGGACCTACGAGCAGTACTTC.

This CDR3 is CASSPYNSPLHF. CDR3 in DNA: TGTGCCAGCAGCCCTTATAATTCACCCCTCCACTTT. V is TRBV7-6 and J is TRBJ1-6; D is uncertain. The CDR3 contains 12 residues. Per the germline V gene, CDR1 is SGHVS and CDR2 is FNYEAQ. The V end lost 5 bases, the J end lost 4 bases, and 3 bases lay between the germline ends.

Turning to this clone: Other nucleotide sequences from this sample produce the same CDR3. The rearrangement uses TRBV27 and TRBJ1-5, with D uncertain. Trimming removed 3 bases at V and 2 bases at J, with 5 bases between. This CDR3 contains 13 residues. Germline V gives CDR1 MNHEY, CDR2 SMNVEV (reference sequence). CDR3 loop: CASSFRGNQPQHF. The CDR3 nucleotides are TGTGCCAGCAGTTTTCGGGGCAATCAGCCCCAGCATTTT.

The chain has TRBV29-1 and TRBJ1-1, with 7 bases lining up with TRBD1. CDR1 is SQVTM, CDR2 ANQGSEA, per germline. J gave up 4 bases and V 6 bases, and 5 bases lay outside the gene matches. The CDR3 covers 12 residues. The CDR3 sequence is CSVAGTATEAFF. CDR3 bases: TGCAGCGTCGCCGGGACAGCCACTGAAGCTTTCTTT.

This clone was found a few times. The CDR3 region has the DNA TGTGCCAGCAGCATTTTATCCGACGTATTGTCAGGCGCCAACTTCTTC. This encodes CASSILSDVLSGANFF. The V call is TRBV21-1, the J call TRBJ2-7; TRBD1 is the table's D call and was not checked against the DNA. TRBV21-1 is deemed a pseudogene. The CDR3 spans 16 residues.

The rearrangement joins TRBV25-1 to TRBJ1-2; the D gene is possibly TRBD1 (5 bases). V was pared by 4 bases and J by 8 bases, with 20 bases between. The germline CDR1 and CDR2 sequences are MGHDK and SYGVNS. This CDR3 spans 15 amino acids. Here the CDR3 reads CASSVPNGPGLGYTF. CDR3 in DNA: TGTGCCAGCAGTGTCCCAAATGGGCCAGGGCTGGGCTACACCTTC.

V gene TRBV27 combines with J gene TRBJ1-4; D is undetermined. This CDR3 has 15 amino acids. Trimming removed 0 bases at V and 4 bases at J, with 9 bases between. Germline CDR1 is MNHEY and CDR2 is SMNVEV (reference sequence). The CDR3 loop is CASSLSPPFNEKLFF. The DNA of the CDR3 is TGTGCCAGCAGTTTATCCCCCCCCTTTAATGAAAAACTGTTTTTT. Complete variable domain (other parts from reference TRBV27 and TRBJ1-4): EAQVTQNPRYLITVTGKKLTVTCSQNMNHEYMSWYRQDPGLGLRQIYYSMNVEVTDKGDVPEGYKVSRKEKRNFPLILESPSPNQTSLYFCASSLSPPFNEKLFFGSGTQLSVL.

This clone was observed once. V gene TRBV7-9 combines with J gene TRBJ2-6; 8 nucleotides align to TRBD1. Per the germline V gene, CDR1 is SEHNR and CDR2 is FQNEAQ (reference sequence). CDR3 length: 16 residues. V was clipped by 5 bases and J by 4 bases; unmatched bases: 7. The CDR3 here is CASSGQGTRGANVLTF. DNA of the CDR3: TGTGCCAGCAGCGGACAGGGAACGAGGGGGGCCAACGTCCTGACTTTC.

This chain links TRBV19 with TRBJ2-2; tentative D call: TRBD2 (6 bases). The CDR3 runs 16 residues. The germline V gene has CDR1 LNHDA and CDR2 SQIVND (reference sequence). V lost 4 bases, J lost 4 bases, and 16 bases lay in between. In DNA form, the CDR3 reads TGTGCCAGTAGTACCGCTGGACTACCTACCACCGGGGAGCTGTTTTTT. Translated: CASSTAGLPTTGELFF.

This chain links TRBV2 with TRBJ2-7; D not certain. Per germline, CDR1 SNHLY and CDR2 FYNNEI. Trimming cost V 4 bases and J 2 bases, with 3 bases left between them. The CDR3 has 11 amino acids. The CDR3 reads CASSVTYEQYF. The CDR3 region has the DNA TGTGCCAGCAGTGTTACCTACGAGCAGTACTTC.

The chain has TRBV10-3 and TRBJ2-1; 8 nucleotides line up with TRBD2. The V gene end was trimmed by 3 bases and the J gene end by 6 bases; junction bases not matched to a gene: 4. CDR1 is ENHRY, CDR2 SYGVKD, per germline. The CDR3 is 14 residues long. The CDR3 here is CAISELAATNEQFF. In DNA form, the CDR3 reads TGTGCCATCAGTGAACTAGCGGCTACCAATGAGCAGTTCTTC.

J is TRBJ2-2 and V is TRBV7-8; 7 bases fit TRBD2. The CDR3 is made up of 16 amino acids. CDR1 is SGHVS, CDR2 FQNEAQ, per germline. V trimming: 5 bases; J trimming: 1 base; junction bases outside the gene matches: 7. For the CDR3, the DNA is TGTGCCAGCAGCGCTAGGGCTAGCGGGAACACCGGGGAGCTGTTTTTT. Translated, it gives CASSARASGNTGELFF.